The 15 T cell receptor beta chains listed next were all sequenced from one sample in a study of T-cell memory formation after mild COVID-19. TCRdb re-called the 5' RACE reads through MiXCR, storing one row per CDR3 protein. Of around 250,000 distinct CDR3 sequences in the sample, about a sixth are singletons; the top ten hold approximately 23%. Sequencing input: PBMCs or a T cell subset sorted from them (not recorded which). Receptor source: a man between 18 and 35 years old who had mild COVID-19 (a few samples of this study predate the infection). Cell type and time point are not known.

The chain combines TRBV10-3 with TRBJ2-5; D is uncertain. Germline CDR1 and CDR2: ENHRY and SYGVKD. The CDR3 covers 14 residues. V gave up 0 bases and J gave up 1 base, with 6 bases separating them. The DNA of the CDR3 is TGTGCCATCAGTGAGTCGGCAGTCCAAGAGACCCAGTACTTC. Its translation is CAISESAVQETQYF.

This clonotype was observed a handful of times. This chain links TRBV9 with TRBJ1-1, with a possible D match to TRBD1 (5 bases). The CDR3 has 13 amino acids. Germline CDR1 and CDR2: SGDLS and YYNGEE. V shed 2 bases and J shed 5 bases, with 10 bases lying between them. CDR3 loop: CASSVGGETEAFF. The CDR3 DNA is TGTGCCAGCAGCGTGGGAGGGGAGACTGAAGCTTTCTTT.

Ten or more counts support this clonotype. This chain joins TRBV6-6 and TRBJ1-1; D unclear. Germline CDR1 and CDR2: MNHNY and SVGAGI (reference sequence). This CDR3 has 12 residues. The V end was cut by 8 bases, the J end by 3 bases, with 10 bases between. CDR3 nucleotide sequence: TGTGCCAGCCAGTGGGATTACACTGAAGCTTTCTTT. Protein product: CASQWDYTEAFF.

This clonotype was counted between two and nine times. This chain links TRBV5-1 with TRBJ2-6; D gene ambiguous. V lost 2 bases, J lost 0 bases, and 9 bases lay in between. The CDR3 sequence is 16 residues long. Germline assignment: CDR1 SGHRS and CDR2 YFSETQ. The CDR3 reads CASSLPVSSGANVLTF. The DNA for the CDR3 is TGCGCCAGCAGCTTACCGGTTTCCTCTGGGGCCAACGTCCTGACTTTC.

The CDR3 loop reads CASSPGMAGQPQHF. Here the CDR3 DNA reads TGTGCCAGCAGCCCCGGGATGGCCGGTCAGCCCCAGCATTTT. This sequence joins TRBV7-6 and TRBJ1-5; D gene ambiguous. CDR3 size: 14 residues. The V end was cut by 5 bases, the J end by 6 bases, with 14 bases between. Germline V CDR1 and CDR2: SGHVS, FNYEAQ.

This clonotype was detected once. The chain links TRBV2 to TRBJ2-7; 7 bases are a match to TRBD2. Per germline, CDR1 SNHLY and CDR2 FYNNEI. The length of the CDR3 is 15 residues. Trimming cost V 2 bases and J 0 bases; bases outside gene matches: 4. CDR3: CASSEWGGSSYEQYF. DNA of the CDR3: TGTGCCAGCAGTGAATGGGGGGGGAGCTCCTACGAGCAGTACTTC.

V gene TRBV7-2 combines with J gene TRBJ1-1; D is uncertain. The CDR3 loop spans 15 amino acids. Trimming pared 3 bases from V and 0 bases from J, leaving 11 bases between. CDR1 SGHTA and CDR2 FQGNSA come from the germline V gene. This chain's CDR3 is CASSFSWTLNTEAFF. The DNA of the CDR3 is TGTGCCAGCAGCTTCTCTTGGACCCTGAACACTGAAGCTTTCTTT.

The chain links TRBV12-3 or TRBV12-4 to TRBJ2-2; 7 bases map to TRBD2. CDR3 length: 13 residues. Trimming at V came to 8 bases and at J to 6 bases, leaving 6 bases not matched to a gene. The CDR3 DNA sequence: TGTGCCAGCGCACGTCGGGAGGCCGGGGAGCTGTTTTTT. This encodes CASARREAGELFF.

The CDR3: CASRAPGNTEAFF. The CDR3 coding sequence is TGTGCCAGCCGGGCACCGGGGAACACTGAAGCTTTCTTT. The V gene is TRBV11-2, the J gene TRBJ1-1; D gene uncertain. CDR3 length: 13 residues. The V gene's germline CDR1 is SGHAT and CDR2 FQNNGV. Trimming pared 8 bases from V and 1 base from J, leaving 11 bases between.

V and J are TRBV20-1 and TRBJ2-7; 8 nucleotides match TRBD1. The trim removed 5 bases at V and 3 bases at J, leaving 9 bases unmatched. The CDR3 has 14 amino acids. Germline CDR1 reads DFQATT; CDR2 reads SNEGSKA (reference sequence). The CDR3 protein is CSAQRTGRIYEQYF. CDR3 bases: TGCAGTGCTCAACGGACAGGGAGGATCTACGAGCAGTACTTC.

This clonotype occurred a few times. The rearrangement joins TRBV4-1 to TRBJ2-3; D is uncertain. CDR1 is MGHRA, CDR2 YSYEKL, per germline. This CDR3 spans 13 amino acids. V dropped 4 bases and J dropped 3 bases, with 8 bases sitting between them. CDR3 DNA sequence: TGCGCCAGCAGCCTCCCGCCTACAGATACGCAGTATTTT. Translated: CASSLPPTDTQYF.

This clonotype was detected a few times. The CDR3 bases are TGTGCCAGCAGCGGGGGAGGACAGAATAGCAATCAGCCCCAGCATTTT. It is translated as CASSGGGQNSNQPQHF. The V and J genes are TRBV7-8 and TRBJ1-5; TRBD1 might be the D (6 bases). The CDR3 sequence is 16 residues long. Germline lookup yields CDR1 SGHVS and CDR2 FQNEAQ. V was trimmed by 5 bases and J by 0 bases, leaving 14 bases between them.

This clonotype has more than one count but fewer than ten. V is TRBV11-3 and J is TRBJ1-5; 9 positions agree with TRBD1. CDR1 is SGHNT and CDR2 is YENEEA in the germline V gene. The CDR3 is made up of 18 amino acids. J lost 9 bases, V lost 5 bases, and 20 bases had no gene match. CDR3 residues: CASSRDQTGQGTSWPQHF. CDR3 nucleotide sequence: TGTGCCAGCAGCCGGGACCAAACGGGACAGGGTACCTCGTGGCCCCAGCATTTT.

The J gene is TRBJ1-2, the V gene TRBV4-1; D ambiguous. The CDR3 contains 14 residues. The germline V and J ends were trimmed by 2 bases and 5 bases, with 12 bases remaining between them. Germline V gene sequence: CDR1 MGHRA, CDR2 YSYEKL. CDR3 in amino acids: CASSQREGAYGYTF. CDR3 DNA sequence: TGCGCCAGCAGCCAAAGAGAGGGTGCATATGGCTACACCTTC.

The J gene is TRBJ2-3, the V gene TRBV9; TRBD1 agrees at 9 bases. The CDR3 runs 16 residues. The V gene's germline CDR1 is SGDLS and CDR2 YYNGEE. With V trimmed by 3 bases and J by 3 bases, 8 bases remained unmatched. CDR3 nucleotide sequence: TGTGCCAGCAGCGCAGGCGGGACAGGGACTACAGATACGCAGTATTTT. It encodes CASSAGGTGTTDTQYF. Supplemented by reference TRBV9 and TRBJ2-3, the full variable domain reads DSGVTQTPKHLITATGQRVTLRCSPRSGDLSVYWYQQSLDQGLQFLIQYYNGEERAKGNILERFSAQQFPDLHSELNLSSLELGDSALYFCASSAGGTGTTDTQYFGPGTRLTVL.